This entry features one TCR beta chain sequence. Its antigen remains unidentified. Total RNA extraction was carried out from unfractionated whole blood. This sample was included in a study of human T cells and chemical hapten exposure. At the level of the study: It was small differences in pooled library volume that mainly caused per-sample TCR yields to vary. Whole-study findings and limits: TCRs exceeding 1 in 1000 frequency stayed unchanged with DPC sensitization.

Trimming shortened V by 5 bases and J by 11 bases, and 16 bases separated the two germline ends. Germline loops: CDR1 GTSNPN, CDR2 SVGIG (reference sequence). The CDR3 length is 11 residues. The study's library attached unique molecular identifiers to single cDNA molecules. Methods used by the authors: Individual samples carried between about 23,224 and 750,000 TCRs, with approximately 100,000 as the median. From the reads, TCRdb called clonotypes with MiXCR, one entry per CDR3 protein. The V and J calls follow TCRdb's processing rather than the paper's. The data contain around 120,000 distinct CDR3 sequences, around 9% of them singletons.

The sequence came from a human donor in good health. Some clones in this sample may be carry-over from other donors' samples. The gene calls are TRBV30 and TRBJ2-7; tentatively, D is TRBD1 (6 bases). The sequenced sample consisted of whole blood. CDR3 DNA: TGTGCCTGGGGTCTAGGGGGTGAGAAGTACTTC. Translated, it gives CAWGLGGEKYF. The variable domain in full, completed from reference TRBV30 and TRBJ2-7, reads SQTIHQWPATLVQPVGSPLSLECTVEGTSNPNLYWYRQAAGRGLQLLFYSVGIGQISSEVPQNLSASRPQDRQFILSSKKLLLSDSGFYLCAWGLGGEKYFGPGTRLTVT.